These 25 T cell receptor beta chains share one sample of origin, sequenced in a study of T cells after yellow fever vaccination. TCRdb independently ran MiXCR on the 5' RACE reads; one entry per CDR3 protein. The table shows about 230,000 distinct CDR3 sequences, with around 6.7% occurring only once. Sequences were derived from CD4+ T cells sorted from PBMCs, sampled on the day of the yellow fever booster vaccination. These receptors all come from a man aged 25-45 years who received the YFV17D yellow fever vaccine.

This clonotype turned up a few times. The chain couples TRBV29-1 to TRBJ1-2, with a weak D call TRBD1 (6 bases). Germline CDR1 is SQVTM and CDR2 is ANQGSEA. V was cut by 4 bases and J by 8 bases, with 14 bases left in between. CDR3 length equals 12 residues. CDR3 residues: CSVAGVSDGYTF. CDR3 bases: TGCAGCGTTGCAGGGGTAAGCGACGGCTACACCTTC.

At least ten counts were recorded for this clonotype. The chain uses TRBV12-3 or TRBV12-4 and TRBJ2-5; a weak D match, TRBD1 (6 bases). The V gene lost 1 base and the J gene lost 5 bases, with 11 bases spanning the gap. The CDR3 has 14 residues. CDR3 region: CASSLGVQGETQYF. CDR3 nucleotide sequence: TGTGCCAGCAGTTTAGGGGTCCAGGGGGAGACCCAGTACTTC.

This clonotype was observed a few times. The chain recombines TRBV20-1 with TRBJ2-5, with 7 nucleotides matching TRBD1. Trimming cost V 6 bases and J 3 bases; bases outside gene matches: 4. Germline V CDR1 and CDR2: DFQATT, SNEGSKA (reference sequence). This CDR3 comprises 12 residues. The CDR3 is CSAQQGKETQYF. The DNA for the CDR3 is TGCAGTGCGCAACAGGGGAAAGAGACCCAGTACTTC.

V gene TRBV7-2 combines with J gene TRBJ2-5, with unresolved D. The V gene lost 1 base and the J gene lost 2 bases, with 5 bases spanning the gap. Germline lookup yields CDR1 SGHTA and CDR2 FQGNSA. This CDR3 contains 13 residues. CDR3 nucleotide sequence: TGTGCCAGCAGCTTAGACAAGCAAGAGACCCAGTACTTC. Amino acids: CASSLDKQETQYF.

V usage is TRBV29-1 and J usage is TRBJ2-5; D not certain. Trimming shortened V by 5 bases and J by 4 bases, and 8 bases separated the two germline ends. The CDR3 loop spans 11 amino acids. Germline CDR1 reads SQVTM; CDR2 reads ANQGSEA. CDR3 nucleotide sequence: TGCAGCGTTAGTTTATTAGAGACCCAGTACTTC. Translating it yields CSVSLLETQYF.

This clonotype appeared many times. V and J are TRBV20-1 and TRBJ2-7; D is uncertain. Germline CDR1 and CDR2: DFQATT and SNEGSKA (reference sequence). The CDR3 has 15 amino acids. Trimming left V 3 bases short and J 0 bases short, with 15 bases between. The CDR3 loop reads CSARDPAYSSYEQYF. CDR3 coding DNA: TGCAGTGCTAGGGACCCGGCATATAGCTCCTACGAGCAGTACTTC.

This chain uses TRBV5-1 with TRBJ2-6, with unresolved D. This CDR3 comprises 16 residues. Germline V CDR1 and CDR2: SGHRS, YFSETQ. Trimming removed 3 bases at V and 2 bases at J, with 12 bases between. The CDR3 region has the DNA TGCGCCAGCAGCTCCTTGGGTCGGGCTGGGGCCAACGTCCTGACTTTC. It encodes CASSSLGRAGANVLTF.

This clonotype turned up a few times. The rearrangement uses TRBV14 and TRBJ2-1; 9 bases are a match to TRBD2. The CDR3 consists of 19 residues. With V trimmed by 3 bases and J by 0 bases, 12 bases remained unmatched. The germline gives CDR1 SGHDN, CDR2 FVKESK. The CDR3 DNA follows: TGTGCCAGCAGCCACCCAGGGCGGGAGGGCCGGGGCTCCTACAATGAGCAGTTCTTC. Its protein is CASSHPGREGRGSYNEQFF.

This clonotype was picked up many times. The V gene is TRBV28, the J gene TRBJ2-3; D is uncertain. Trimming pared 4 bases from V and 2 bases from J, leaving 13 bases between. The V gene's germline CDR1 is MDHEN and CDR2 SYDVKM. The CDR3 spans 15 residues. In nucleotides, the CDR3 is TGTGCCAGCAGTTCCCCCCCCCAGCACACAGATACGCAGTATTTT. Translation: CASSSPPQHTDTQYF. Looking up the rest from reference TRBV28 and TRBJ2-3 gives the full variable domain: DVKVTQSSRYLVKRTGEKVFLECVQDMDHENMFWYRQDPGLGLRLIYFSYDVKMKEKGDIPEGYSVSREKKERFSLILESASTNQTSMYLCASSSPPQHTDTQYFGPGTRLTVL.

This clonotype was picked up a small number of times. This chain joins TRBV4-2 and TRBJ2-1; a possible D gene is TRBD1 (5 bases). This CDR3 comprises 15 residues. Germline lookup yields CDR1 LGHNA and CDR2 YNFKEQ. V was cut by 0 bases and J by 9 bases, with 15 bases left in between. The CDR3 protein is CASSQDRTRVSEQFF. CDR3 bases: TGTGCCAGCAGCCAAGATAGAACCAGGGTATCTGAGCAGTTCTTC.

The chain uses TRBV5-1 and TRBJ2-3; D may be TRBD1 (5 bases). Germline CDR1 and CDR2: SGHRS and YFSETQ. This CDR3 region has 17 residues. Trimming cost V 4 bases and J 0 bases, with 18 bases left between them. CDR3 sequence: CASSPLKGNPSTDTQYF. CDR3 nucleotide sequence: TGCGCCAGCAGCCCCCTTAAGGGGAACCCTAGCACAGATACGCAGTATTTT.

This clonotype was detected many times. The CDR3 is CAISPSGRTDTQYF. CDR3 in DNA: TGTGCCATCAGTCCTAGCGGCCGCACAGATACGCAGTATTTT. V usage is TRBV10-3 and J usage is TRBJ2-3; 7 positions match TRBD2. This CDR3 spans 14 amino acids. With 5 bases clipped from V and 1 base from J, the junction kept 3 bases outside the gene matches. The germline CDR1 and CDR2 sequences are ENHRY and SYGVKD.

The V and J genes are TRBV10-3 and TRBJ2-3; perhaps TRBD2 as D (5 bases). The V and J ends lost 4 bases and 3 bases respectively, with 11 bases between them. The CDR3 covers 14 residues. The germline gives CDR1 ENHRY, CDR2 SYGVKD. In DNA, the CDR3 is TGTGCCATCAGTGTGCGCAGGAGGACAGATACGCAGTATTTT. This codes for CAISVRRRTDTQYF.

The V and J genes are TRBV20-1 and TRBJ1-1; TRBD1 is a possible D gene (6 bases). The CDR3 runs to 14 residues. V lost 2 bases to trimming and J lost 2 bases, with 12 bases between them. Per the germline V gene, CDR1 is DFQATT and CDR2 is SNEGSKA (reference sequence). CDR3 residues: CSARRGHGNTEAFF. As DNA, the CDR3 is TGCAGTGCTAGACGGGGACATGGAAACACTGAAGCTTTCTTT.

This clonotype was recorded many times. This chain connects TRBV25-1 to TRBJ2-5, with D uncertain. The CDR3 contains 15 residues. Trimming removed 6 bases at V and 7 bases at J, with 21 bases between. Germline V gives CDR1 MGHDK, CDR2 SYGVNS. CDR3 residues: CASRAPVRDLGTQYF. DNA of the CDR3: TGTGCCAGCAGGGCCCCGGTCCGCGATTTGGGGACCCAGTACTTC.

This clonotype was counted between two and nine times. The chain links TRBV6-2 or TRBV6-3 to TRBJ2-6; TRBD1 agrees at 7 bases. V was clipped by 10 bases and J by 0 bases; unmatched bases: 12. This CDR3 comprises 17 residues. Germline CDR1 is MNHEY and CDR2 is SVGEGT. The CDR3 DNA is TGTGCCACCCTACCCCGGGGACAGTACTCTGGGGCCAACGTCCTGACTTTC. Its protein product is CATLPRGQYSGANVLTF.

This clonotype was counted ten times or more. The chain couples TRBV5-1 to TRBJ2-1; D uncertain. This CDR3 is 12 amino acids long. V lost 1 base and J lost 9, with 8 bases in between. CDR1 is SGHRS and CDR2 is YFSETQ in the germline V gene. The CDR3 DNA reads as TGCGCCAGCAGCTTGTCATCGCTTGAGCAGTTCTTC. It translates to CASSLSSLEQFF.

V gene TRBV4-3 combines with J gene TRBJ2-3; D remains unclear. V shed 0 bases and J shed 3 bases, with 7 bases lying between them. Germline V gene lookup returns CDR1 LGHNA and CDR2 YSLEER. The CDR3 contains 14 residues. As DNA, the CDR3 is TGCGCCAGCAGCCAAGAACCTAGAACAGATACGCAGTATTTT. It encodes CASSQEPRTDTQYF.

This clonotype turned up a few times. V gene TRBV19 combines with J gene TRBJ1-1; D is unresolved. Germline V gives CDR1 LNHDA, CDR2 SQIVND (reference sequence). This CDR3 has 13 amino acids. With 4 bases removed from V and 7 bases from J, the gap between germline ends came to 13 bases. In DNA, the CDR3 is TGTGCCAGTAGTACTGGACCGAGGGTTGAAGCTTTCTTT. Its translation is CASSTGPRVEAFF.

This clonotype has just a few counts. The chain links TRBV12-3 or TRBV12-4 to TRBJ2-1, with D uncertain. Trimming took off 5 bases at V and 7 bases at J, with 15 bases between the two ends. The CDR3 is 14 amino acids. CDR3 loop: CASSKAAACNEQFF. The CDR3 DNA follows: TGTGCCAGCAGTAAGGCGGCAGCGTGTAATGAGCAGTTCTTC.

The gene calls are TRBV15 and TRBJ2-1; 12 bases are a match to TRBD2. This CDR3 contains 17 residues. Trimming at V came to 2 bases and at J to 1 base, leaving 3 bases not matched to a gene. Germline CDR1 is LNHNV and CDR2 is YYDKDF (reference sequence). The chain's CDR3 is CATSRPTSGRSYNEQFF. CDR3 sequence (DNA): TGTGCCACCAGCAGACCCACTAGCGGGAGGTCCTACAATGAGCAGTTCTTC.

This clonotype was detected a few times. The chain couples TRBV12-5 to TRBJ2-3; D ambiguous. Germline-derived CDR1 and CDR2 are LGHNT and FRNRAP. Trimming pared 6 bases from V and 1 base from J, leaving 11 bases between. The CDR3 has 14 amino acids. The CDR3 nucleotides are TGTGCTAGTGGCCTCACTATGCGCACAGATACGCAGTATTTT. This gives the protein CASGLTMRTDTQYF.

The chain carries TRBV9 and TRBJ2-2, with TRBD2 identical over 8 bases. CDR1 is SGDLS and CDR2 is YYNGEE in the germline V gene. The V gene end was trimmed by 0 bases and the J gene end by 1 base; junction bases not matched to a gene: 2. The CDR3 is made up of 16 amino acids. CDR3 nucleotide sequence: TGTGCCAGCAGCGTAGCGAGCGGGAGGAACACCGGGGAGCTGTTTTTT. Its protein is CASSVASGRNTGELFF.

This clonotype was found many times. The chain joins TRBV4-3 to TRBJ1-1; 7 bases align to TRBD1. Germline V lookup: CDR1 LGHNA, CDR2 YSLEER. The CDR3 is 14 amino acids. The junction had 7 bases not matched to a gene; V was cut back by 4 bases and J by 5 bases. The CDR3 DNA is TGCGCCAGCAGCCCGCAGACAGGGATTACTGAAGCTTTCTTT. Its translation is CASSPQTGITEAFF.

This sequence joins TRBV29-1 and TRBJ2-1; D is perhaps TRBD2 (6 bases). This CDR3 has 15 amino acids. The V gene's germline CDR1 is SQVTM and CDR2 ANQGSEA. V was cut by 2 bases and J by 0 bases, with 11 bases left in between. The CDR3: CSVESGPHSYNEQFF. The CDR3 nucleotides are TGCAGCGTTGAAAGCGGGCCCCACTCCTACAATGAGCAGTTCTTC.